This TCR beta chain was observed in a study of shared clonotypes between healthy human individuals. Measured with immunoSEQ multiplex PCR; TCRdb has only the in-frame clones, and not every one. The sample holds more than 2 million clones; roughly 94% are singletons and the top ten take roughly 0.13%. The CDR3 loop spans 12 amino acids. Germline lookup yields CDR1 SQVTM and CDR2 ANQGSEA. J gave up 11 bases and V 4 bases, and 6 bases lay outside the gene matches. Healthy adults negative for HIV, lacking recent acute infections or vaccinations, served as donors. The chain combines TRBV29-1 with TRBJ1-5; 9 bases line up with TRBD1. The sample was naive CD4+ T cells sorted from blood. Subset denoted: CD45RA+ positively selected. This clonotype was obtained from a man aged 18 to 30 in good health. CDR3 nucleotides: TGCAGCGTTGGACAGGGGGGGTCGGCCCAGCATTTT. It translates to CSVGQGGSAQHF.